These 13 T cell receptor beta chains came from one sample sequenced in a study of post-analysis software for immune sequencing data. Prepared libraries of TCR beta cDNA carried unique molecular identifiers. TCRdb reanalysed the PCR reads using MiXCR and keeps one entry per CDR3 protein. The sample carries roughly 580,000 distinct CDR3 sequences, 44% recorded once. Their recognized antigens are unknown. Overall study findings and caveats: Patients had higher frequencies than controls of roughly 5 TRBV segments, including TRBV5-6, TRBV5-1 and TRBV20-1.

The sequenced sample was blood. The receptors derive from a girl aged 10 to 17 with multiple sclerosis.

CDR3 bases: TGTGCCAGCAGCCCGGGGGGGGGATCCTCCTACGAGCAGTACTTC. Protein product: CASSPGGGSSYEQYF. The chain carries TRBV7-8 and TRBJ2-7, with 8 bases aligning to TRBD2. V was pared by 5 bases and J by 0 bases, with 6 bases of the junction left unmatched. Germline V gene lookup returns CDR1 SGHVS and CDR2 FQNEAQ. The CDR3 is made up of 15 amino acids. The whole variable domain, remainder taken from reference TRBV7-8 and TRBJ2-7, is GAGVSQSPRYKVAKRGQDVALRCDPISGHVSLFWYQQALGQGPEFLTYFQNEAQLDKSGLPSDRFFAERPEGSVSTLKIQRTQQEDSAVYLCASSPGGGSSYEQYFGPGTRLTVT.

The chain couples TRBV9 to TRBJ2-7, with no clear D. The V end was cut by 4 bases, the J end by 3 bases, with 11 bases between. Germline CDR1 SGDLS, CDR2 YYNGEE. This CDR3 spans 13 amino acids. The CDR3 bases are TGTGCCAGCAGCATACAAGACGGCTACGAGCAGTACTTC. Protein product: CASSIQDGYEQYF.

V and J are TRBV9 and TRBJ2-5; TRBD1 matches 9 bases. Germline V gene sequence: CDR1 SGDLS, CDR2 YYNGEE. This CDR3 contains 15 residues. Losses at the gene ends were 0 bases for V and 2 bases for J; bases not matched to a gene: 2. The CDR3 DNA reads as TGTGCCAGCAGCGTAGGGACAGGGGAGCAAGAGACCCAGTACTTC. Its translation is CASSVGTGEQETQYF.

The chain recombines TRBV7-2 with TRBJ2-3; D perhaps matches TRBD2 (6 bases). CDR1 is SGHTA and CDR2 is FQGNSA in the germline V gene. Trimming cost V 2 bases and J 3 bases, with 15 bases left between them. CDR3 length: 16 amino acids. The CDR3 coding sequence is TGTGCCAGCAGCTTACCGAGGATAGCGGAGACAGATACGCAGTATTTT. Protein: CASSLPRIAETDTQYF.

The V gene is TRBV29-1, the J gene TRBJ2-5, with a possible D match to TRBD2 (6 bases). Germline CDR1 reads SQVTM; CDR2 reads ANQGSEA. Trimming cost V 6 bases and J 2 bases, with 16 bases left between them. This CDR3 spans 14 amino acids. CDR3 nucleotide sequence: TGCAGCGTCGTAGGGACTGCCAGACAAGAGACCCAGTACTTC. Translating gives CSVVGTARQETQYF.

The chain links TRBV5-1 to TRBJ2-1, with D possibly matching TRBD1 (6 bases). The germline gives CDR1 SGHRS, CDR2 YFSETQ. The length of the CDR3 is 15 residues. Trimming shortened V by 0 bases and J by 6 bases, and 13 bases separated the two germline ends. CDR3 in amino acids: CASSLEWDKTNEQFF. DNA for the CDR3: TGCGCCAGCAGCTTGGAATGGGACAAGACCAATGAGCAGTTCTTC.

This clonotype was recorded a few times. The genes are TRBV6-5 and TRBJ1-2, with a weak D call TRBD1 (6 bases). Trimming removed 8 bases from V and 2 bases from J, with 15 bases in between. Germline loops: CDR1 MNHEY, CDR2 SVGAGI. This CDR3 contains 14 residues. The DNA for the CDR3 is TGTGCCAGCGTCTCGACAGGCCCCAACTATGGCTACACCTTC. It yields the protein CASVSTGPNYGYTF.

This clonotype came up a few times. The chain uses TRBV12-3 or TRBV12-4 and TRBJ2-7; the D gene is possibly TRBD1 (6 bases). Trimming removed 8 bases from V and 1 base from J, with 9 bases in between. The CDR3 has 12 residues. The CDR3 reads CASGRGSYEQYF. The CDR3 coding sequence is TGTGCCAGCGGAAGGGGGTCCTACGAGCAGTACTTC.

This clonotype was observed a handful of times. V and J are TRBV20-1 and TRBJ2-4; D ambiguous. V was clipped by 3 bases and J by 0 bases, with 12 bases between them. Germline V gene sequence: CDR1 DFQATT, CDR2 SNEGSKA (reference sequence). The CDR3 covers 15 residues. As DNA, the CDR3 is TGCAGTGCTAGGGACGAACAACAAGCCAAAAACATTCAGTACTTC. Translating gives CSARDEQQAKNIQYF.

The chain uses TRBV6-5 and TRBJ2-1; D is unclear. This CDR3 has 17 amino acids. CDR1 is MNHEY, CDR2 SVGAGI, per germline. Trimming stripped 5 bases from V and 1 base from J, with 18 bases between. The CDR3 nucleotides are TGTGCCAGCAGTCACGTCCGCGGTCTCCGGTCCTACAATGAGCAGTTCTTC. As protein: CASSHVRGLRSYNEQFF.

This clonotype turned up a few times. The V and J genes are TRBV10-2 and TRBJ2-7, with D perhaps being TRBD1 or TRBD2 (5 bases each). Germline V lookup: CDR1 WSHSY, CDR2 SAAADI. Trimming left V 6 bases short and J 0 bases short, with 15 bases between. The CDR3 sequence is 15 residues long. CDR3 sequence reads: CASRKGPTSSYEQYF. The CDR3 DNA is TGCGCCAGCAGAAAGGGACCGACGAGCTCCTACGAGCAGTACTTC.

The chain has TRBV20-1 and TRBJ1-2, with D tentatively TRBD1 (5 bases). The V end was cut by 4 bases, the J end by 0 bases, with 18 bases between. CDR1 and CDR2 from the germline V gene are DFQATT and SNEGSKA (reference sequence). The CDR3 extends over 16 amino acids. The CDR3 nucleotides are TGCAGTGCTATAGATTATGGGGGGAGGACTAACTATGGCTACACCTTC. Residues: CSAIDYGGRTNYGYTF.

The genes are TRBV4-1 and TRBJ1-2, with 7 bases matching TRBD1. The CDR3 totals 15 residues. J lost 1 base, V lost 0 bases, and 2 bases had no gene match. CDR1 MGHRA and CDR2 YSYEKL come from the germline V gene. The CDR3 DNA follows: TGCGCCAGCAGCCAAGAAAGGGGGCTTAACTATGGCTACACCTTC. It translates to CASSQERGLNYGYTF.